The rows below give T cell receptor beta chains drawn from one sample of a study of blood T cell repertoires in COVID-19. This table comes from immunoSEQ multiplex PCR, and its TCRdb copy is limited to in-frame clones, with some not included. This sample has 650,000 to 800,000 clones; more than 80% occur once, and the top ten carry over 0.2%. The sequencing sample was made of peripheral blood. Receptors were obtained from a young woman with acute or convalescent COVID-19. The CDR3 runs from the conserved cysteine through the conserved F or W. A D gene is named only where the DNA matches it firmly. A clone size is listed for some rows: how often the clone was seen (once, few, many), or a class if it is expanded.

>.|TRBV7-9|TRBD1|TRBJ1-5
TGTGCCAGCAGCTGGGCCACAGGGGGCAATCAGCCCCAGCATTTT
CASSWATGGNQPQHF
>.|TRBV12-5|TRBD2|TRBJ2-1
TGTGCTAGTGGTTCCCCGGGAGGCGGGTTCTACAATGAGCAGTTCTTC
CASGSPGGGFYNEQFF
>.|TRBV30|TRBD1|TRBJ1-5
TGTGCCTGGAGTGTGGGGGACAGGGGCTTTTATAGCAATCAGCCCCAGCATTTT
CAWSVGDRGFYSNQPQHF
>.|TRBV9|.|TRBJ1-2
TGTGCCAGCAGCGTAGGTGGAGGCTATGGCTACACCTTC
CASSVGGGYGYTF
>.|TRBV24-1|TRBD1|TRBJ1-2
TGTGCCACCAGTGATCAACAGGGGGCCTTGTATGGCTACACCTTC
CATSDQQGALYGYTF
>once|TRBV4-1|TRBD1|TRBJ1-2
TGCGCCAGCAGCCCCCGGGCGACAGGGGGCGCGGGCTACACCTTC
CASSPRATGGAGYTF
>.|TRBV19|.|TRBJ1-1
TGTGCCAGTAGTATCGCGGGGGCTGAAGCTTTCTTT
CASSIAGAEAFF
>.|TRBV19|TRBD2|TRBJ2-4
TGTGCCAGTAGTCCCCCCGGGACGGGAGGAAACATTCAGTACTTC
CASSPPGTGGNIQYF
>.|TRBV7-9|.|TRBJ2-7
TGTGCCAGCAGCCCAGGGGACGGAAGCTACGAGCAGTACTTC
CASSPGDGSYEQYF
>.|TRBV5-5|TRBD1|TRBJ1-2
TGTGCCAGCAGCCCAGGGGGCCCCTATGGCTACACCTTC
CASSPGGPYGYTF
>.|TRBV6-5|.|TRBJ2-1
TGTGCCAGCAGTCTTCAGGGTAAGCAGTTCTTC
CASSLQGKQFF
>.|TRBV12-5|.|TRBJ1-5
TGTGCTAGTGGTTTAGGAGTGAATAGCAATCAGCCCCAGCATTTT
CASGLGVNSNQPQHF
>.|TRBV3-1/TRBV3-2|.|TRBJ1-2
TGTGCCAGCAGCCAAGAGGACTCCACGAGTATCTATGGCTACACCTTC
CASSQEDSTSIYGYTF
>.|TRBV2|.|TRBJ1-1
TGTGCCAGCAGTCTGGACAGAGTGAACACTGAAGCTTTCTTT
CASSLDRVNTEAFF
>.|TRBV6-4|.|TRBJ2-1
TGTGCCAGCAGTGACTCGACTTGGGACTCACAGTTCTTC
CASSDSTWDSQFF
>.|TRBV7-2|TRBD1|TRBJ1-1
TGTGCCAGCAGATACAGGGGCCTCGATGTCATGAACACTGAAGCTTTCTTT
CASRYRGLDVMNTEAFF
>once|TRBV5-8|TRBD1|TRBJ2-6
TGTGCCAGCAGCCAGTACAGGGGGGAAAGGTCTGGGGCCAACGTCCTGACTTTC
CASSQYRGERSGANVLTF
>.|TRBV4-3|TRBD2|TRBJ2-7
TGCGCCAGCAGCCAAGAGGGAATGTTACTAGCGTCCTACTACGAGCAGTACTTC
CASSQEGMLLASYYEQYF
>.|TRBV5-8|.|TRBJ1-5
TGTGCCAGCAGCTTACTGGTAAAATTCAATCAGCCCCAGCATTTT
CASSLLVKFNQPQHF
>.|TRBV19|.|TRBJ1-2
TGTGCCAGTAGTATTGTGGCATCCACAAATAACTATGGCTACACCTTC
CASSIVASTNNYGYTF
>.|TRBV6-4|.|TRBJ1-1
TGTGCCAGCAGTGATGGAGATAACACTGAAGCTTTCTTT
CASSDGDNTEAFF
>.|TRBV9|.|TRBJ2-7
TGTGCCAGCAGCGTAGGAGCCTCCGACTACGAGCAGTACTTC
CASSVGASDYEQYF
>.|TRBV19|TRBD1|TRBJ2-7
TGTGCCAGTAGTCCCGACAGGGGGCGGACCTACGAGCAGTACTTC
CASSPDRGRTYEQYF
>.|TRBV9|TRBD2|TRBJ2-2
TGTGCCAGCAGCTCCCCCATCGGCGGGGGGGGGCAACTAGCGAACACCGGGGAGCTGTTTTTT
CASSSPIGGGGQLANTGELFF
>once|TRBV2|TRBD2|TRBJ2-1
TGTGCCAGCAGTGGGGAAGCGGGGCTGTTCTTC
CASSGEAGLFF
>.|TRBV9|.|TRBJ1-1
TGTGCCAGCAGCGTAGTAGGTAGGGGGGGCGCAATGAACACTGAAGCTTTCTTT
CASSVVGRGGAMNTEAFF
>.|TRBV9|TRBD1|TRBJ1-2
TGTGCCAGCAGCACCACGACAGGGCTTGGCTACACCTTC
CASSTTTGLGYTF
>.|TRBV5-1|TRBD1|TRBJ1-1
TGCGCCAGCAGCCGACGCTCAGGGGGCGGCACTGAAGCTTTCTTT
CASSRRSGGGTEAFF
>.|TRBV19|TRBD1|TRBJ2-7
TGTGCCAGTAGTATATATGGAAGGGGGACAGGGCTGGCCTACGAGCAGTACTTC
CASSIYGRGTGLAYEQYF
>.|TRBV5-1|TRBD1|TRBJ2-7
TGCGCCAGCAGCCCGTGGACAGGATCCTACGAGCAGTACTTC
CASSPWTGSYEQYF